A selection of T cell receptor beta chains follows, all from one sample in a study of beta chain features in type 1 diabetes. Produced via immunoSEQ multiplex PCR; TCRdb's table is partial and in-frame only. The sample holds hundreds of thousands of clones; roughly 15% are singletons and the top ten take about 0.097%. Sequencing was done on a sample of naive CD4+ T cells from blood. These receptors were obtained from a man aged 18 to 29 in good health. Each CDR3 is given with its conserved first and last residue. Fields, in order: clone size, V gene, CDR3 protein. Some rows mark clone size as missing; the rest say once, few, many or name a class of expanded clone.

clone_size: .
v_call: TRBV9
cdr3_aa: CASSVGGLNEKLFF

clone_size: .
v_call: TRBV7-2
cdr3_aa: CASSFTGTGVGNTIYF

clone_size: few
v_call: TRBV5-1
cdr3_aa: CASSRGTGSNSPLHF

clone_size: .
v_call: TRBV5-4
cdr3_aa: CASSLLGGRKNEQYF

clone_size: .
v_call: TRBV9
cdr3_aa: CASSPGQSQPQHF

clone_size: few
v_call: TRBV29-1
cdr3_aa: CSVSTGGIYEQYF

clone_size: few
v_call: TRBV27
cdr3_aa: CASSSEAGSLGNYGYTF

clone_size: .
v_call: TRBV7-3
cdr3_aa: CASSFDVGSGELFF

clone_size: few
v_call: TRBV4-3
cdr3_aa: CASSLLPGLATEQYF

clone_size: few
v_call: TRBV10-3
cdr3_aa: CAISESQNQETQYF

clone_size: .
v_call: TRBV7-9
cdr3_aa: CASSSISGGSYNEQFF

clone_size: .
v_call: TRBV6-5
cdr3_aa: CASSYFRGTGELFF

clone_size: .
v_call: TRBV6-5
cdr3_aa: CASGNGRQPQHF

clone_size: few
v_call: TRBV5-4
cdr3_aa: CASSWGQGLSTDTQYF

clone_size: .
v_call: TRBV28
cdr3_aa: CASSLGLAGGMSFF

clone_size: few
v_call: TRBV7-2
cdr3_aa: CASSRNSWVSGPHLYGYTF

clone_size: .
v_call: TRBV29-1
cdr3_aa: CSFSGTGGHEQYF

clone_size: .
v_call: TRBV4-3
cdr3_aa: CASSRVRVGASNTGELFF

clone_size: .
v_call: TRBV9
cdr3_aa: CASSVGLADRYEQYF

clone_size: few
v_call: TRBV29-1
cdr3_aa: CSVAGTQYATNEKLFF

clone_size: few
v_call: TRBV4-3
cdr3_aa: CASSLHLGQGGRGYTF

clone_size: few
v_call: TRBV4-3
cdr3_aa: CASSQDLTGYHEKLFF

clone_size: .
v_call: TRBV30
cdr3_aa: CAWSALGLAKETQYF

clone_size: few
v_call: TRBV10-3
cdr3_aa: CAIRISGQASSYGYTF

clone_size: .
v_call: TRBV19
cdr3_aa: CASSITGGVDEQFF

clone_size: few
v_call: TRBV2
cdr3_aa: CASSFRLAASTDTQYF

clone_size: few
v_call: TRBV5-1
cdr3_aa: CASSVRQGVDGYTF

clone_size: few
v_call: TRBV7-9
cdr3_aa: CASSLVYGYTF

clone_size: few
v_call: TRBV2
cdr3_aa: CASSEAWVGVRQPQHF

clone_size: .
v_call: TRBV5-4
cdr3_aa: CASSLAGTQSYNEQFF

clone_size: few
v_call: TRBV6-5
cdr3_aa: CASSYSVRSYEQYF

clone_size: .
v_call: TRBV18
cdr3_aa: CASSPITGKNTEAFF

clone_size: .
v_call: TRBV7-9
cdr3_aa: CASSFLGREETQYF

clone_size: .
v_call: TRBV4-3
cdr3_aa: CASSPTVGTGMETQHF

clone_size: few
v_call: TRBV19
cdr3_aa: CASSIYGGNYGYTF

clone_size: .
v_call: TRBV7-3
cdr3_aa: CASSLQGSTQYF

clone_size: .
v_call: TRBV2
cdr3_aa: CASRGGLAGYTDTQYF

clone_size: .
v_call: TRBV18
cdr3_aa: CASSPLEGNTEAFF

clone_size: .
v_call: TRBV4-1
cdr3_aa: CASRLLAGGHNEQFF

clone_size: .
v_call: TRBV7-2
cdr3_aa: CASSLQGTSGNTIYF

clone_size: few
v_call: TRBV2
cdr3_aa: CASSAEVRQAGWTGSGYEQYF

clone_size: few
v_call: TRBV6-5
cdr3_aa: CASSYTRTGDKNIQYF